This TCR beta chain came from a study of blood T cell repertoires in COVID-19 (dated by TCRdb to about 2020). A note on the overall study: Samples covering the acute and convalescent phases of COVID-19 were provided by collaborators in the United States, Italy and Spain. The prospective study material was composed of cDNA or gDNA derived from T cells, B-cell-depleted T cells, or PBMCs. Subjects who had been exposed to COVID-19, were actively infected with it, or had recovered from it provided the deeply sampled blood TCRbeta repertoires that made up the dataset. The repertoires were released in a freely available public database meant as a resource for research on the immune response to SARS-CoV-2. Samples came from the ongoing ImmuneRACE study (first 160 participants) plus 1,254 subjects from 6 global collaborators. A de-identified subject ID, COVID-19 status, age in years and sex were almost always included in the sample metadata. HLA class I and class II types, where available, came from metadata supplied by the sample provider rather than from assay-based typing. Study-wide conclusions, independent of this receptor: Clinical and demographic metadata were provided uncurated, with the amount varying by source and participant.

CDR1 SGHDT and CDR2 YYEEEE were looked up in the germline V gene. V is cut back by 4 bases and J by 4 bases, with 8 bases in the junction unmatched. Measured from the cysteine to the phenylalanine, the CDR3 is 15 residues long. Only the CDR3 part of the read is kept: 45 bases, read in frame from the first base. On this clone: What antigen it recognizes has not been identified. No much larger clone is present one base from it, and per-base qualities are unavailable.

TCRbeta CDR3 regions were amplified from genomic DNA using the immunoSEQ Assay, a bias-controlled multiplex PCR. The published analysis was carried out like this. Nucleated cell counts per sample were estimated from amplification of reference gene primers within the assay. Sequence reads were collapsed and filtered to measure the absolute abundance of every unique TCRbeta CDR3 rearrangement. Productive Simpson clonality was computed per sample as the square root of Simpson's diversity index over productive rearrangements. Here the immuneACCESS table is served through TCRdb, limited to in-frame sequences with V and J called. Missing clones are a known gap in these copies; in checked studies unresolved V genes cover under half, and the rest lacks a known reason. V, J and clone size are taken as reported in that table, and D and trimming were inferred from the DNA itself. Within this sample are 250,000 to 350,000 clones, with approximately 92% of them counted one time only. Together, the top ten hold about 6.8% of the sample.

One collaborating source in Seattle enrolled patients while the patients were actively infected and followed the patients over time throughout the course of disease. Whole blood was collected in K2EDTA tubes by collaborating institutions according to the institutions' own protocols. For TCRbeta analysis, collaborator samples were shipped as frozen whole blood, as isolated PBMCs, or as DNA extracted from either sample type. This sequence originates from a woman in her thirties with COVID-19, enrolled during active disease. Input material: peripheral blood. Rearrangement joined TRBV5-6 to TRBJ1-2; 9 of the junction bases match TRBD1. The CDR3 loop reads CASSTRGTGTYGYTF. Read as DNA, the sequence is TGTGCCAGCAGCACTAGAGGGACAGGGACCTATGGCTACACCTTC.